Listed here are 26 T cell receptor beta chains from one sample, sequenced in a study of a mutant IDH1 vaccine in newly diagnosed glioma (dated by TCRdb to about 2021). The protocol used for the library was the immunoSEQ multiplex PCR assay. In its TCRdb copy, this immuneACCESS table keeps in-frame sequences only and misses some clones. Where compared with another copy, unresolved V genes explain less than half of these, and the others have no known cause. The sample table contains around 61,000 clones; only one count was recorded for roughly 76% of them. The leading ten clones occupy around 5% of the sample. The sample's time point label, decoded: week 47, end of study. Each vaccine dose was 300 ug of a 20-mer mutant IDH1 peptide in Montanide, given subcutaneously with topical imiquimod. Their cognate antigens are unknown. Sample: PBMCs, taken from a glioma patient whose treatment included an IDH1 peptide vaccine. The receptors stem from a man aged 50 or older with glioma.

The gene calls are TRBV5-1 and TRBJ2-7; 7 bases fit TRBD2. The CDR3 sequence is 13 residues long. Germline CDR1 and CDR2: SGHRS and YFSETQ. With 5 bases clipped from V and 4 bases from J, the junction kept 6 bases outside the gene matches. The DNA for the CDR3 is TGCGCCAGCAGGACGGGGGGTTCTTACGAGCAGTACTTC. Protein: CASRTGGSYEQYF.

In nucleotides, the CDR3 is TGTGCCAGCAGCCCTAACAGGGTTTACTACACCTTC. Its protein product is CASSPNRVYYTF. This chain links TRBV7-9 with TRBJ1-2; TRBD1 is a possible D gene (6 bases). Germline CDR1 is SEHNR and CDR2 is FQNEAQ (reference sequence). Trimming took 5 bases from V and 10 from J, leaving 14 bases between them. CDR3 length equals 12 residues. The entire variable domain, with the rest obtained from reference TRBV7-9 and TRBJ1-2, is as follows: DTGVSQNPRHKITKRGQNVTFRCDPISEHNRLYWYRQTLGQGPEFLTYFQNEAQLEKSRLLSDRFSAERPKGSFSTLEIQRTEQGDSAMYLCASSPNRVYYTFGSGTRLTVV.

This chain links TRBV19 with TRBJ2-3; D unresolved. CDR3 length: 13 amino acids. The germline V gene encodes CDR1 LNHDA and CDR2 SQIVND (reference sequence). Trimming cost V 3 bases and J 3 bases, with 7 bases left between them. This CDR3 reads CASSMGETDTQYF. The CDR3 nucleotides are TGTGCCAGTAGTATGGGTGAAACAGATACGCAGTATTTT.

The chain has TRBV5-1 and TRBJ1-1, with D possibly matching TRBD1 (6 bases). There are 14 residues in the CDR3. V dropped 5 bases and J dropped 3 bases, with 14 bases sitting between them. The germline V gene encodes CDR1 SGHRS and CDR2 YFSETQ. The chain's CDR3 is CASSTGGRDTEAFF. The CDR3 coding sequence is TGCGCCAGCAGTACGGGGGGGCGAGACACTGAAGCTTTCTTT.

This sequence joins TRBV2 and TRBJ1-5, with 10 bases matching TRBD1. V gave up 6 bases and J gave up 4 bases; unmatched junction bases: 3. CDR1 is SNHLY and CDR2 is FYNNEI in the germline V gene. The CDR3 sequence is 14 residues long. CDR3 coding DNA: TGTGCCAGCAGACAGGACAGGGGGAATCAGCCCCAGCATTTT. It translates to CASRQDRGNQPQHF.

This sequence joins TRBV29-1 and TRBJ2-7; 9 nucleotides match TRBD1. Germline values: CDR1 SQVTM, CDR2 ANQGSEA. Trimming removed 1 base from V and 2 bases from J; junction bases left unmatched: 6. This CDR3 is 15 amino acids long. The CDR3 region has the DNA TGCAGCGTTGAAGCCCCTGGGACAGGGACCTACGAGCAGTACTTC. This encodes CSVEAPGTGTYEQYF.

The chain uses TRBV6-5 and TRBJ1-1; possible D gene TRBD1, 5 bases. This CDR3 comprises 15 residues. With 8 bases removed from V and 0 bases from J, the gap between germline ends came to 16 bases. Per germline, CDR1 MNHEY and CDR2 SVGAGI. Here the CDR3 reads CASARTGGMNTEAFF. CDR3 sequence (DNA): TGTGCCAGCGCGCGGACGGGGGGGATGAACACTGAAGCTTTCTTT.

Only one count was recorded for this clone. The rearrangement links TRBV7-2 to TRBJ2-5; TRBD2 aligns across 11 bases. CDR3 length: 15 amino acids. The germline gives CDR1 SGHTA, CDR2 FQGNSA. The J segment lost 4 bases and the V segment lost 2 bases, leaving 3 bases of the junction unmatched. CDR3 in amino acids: CASSLRSGGAETQYF. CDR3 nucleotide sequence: TGTGCCAGCAGCTTACGTAGCGGGGGGGCAGAGACCCAGTACTTC.

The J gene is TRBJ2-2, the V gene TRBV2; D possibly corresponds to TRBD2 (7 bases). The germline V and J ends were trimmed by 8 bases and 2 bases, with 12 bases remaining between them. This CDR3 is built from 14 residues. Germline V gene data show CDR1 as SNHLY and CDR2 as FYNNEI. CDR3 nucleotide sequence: TGTGCCAGCGGGAGGGGGGGTAACACCGGGGAGCTGTTTTTT. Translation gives CASGRGGNTGELFF.

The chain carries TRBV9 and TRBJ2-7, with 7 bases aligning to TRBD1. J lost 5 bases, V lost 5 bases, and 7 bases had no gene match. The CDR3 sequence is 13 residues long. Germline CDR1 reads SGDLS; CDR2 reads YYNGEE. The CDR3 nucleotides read TGTGCCAGCAGTCTTGTGACAGGGAACGAGCAGTACTTC. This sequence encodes CASSLVTGNEQYF.

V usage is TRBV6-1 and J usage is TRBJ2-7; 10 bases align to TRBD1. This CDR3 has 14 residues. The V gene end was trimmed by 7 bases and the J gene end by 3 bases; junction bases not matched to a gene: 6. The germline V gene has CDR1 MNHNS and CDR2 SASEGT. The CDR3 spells CASNPGTGVYEQYF. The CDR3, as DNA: TGTGCCAGCAATCCCGGGACAGGGGTCTACGAGCAGTACTTC.

CDR3 in amino acids: CASRQASYNEQFF. The CDR3 nucleotides read TGTGCCAGCCGGCAGGCTTCCTACAATGAGCAGTTCTTC. The chain is built from TRBV7-2 and TRBJ2-1; D gene unclear. V was shortened by 8 bases and J by 1 base, with 9 bases between the two germline ends. The CDR3 runs 13 residues. Germline assignment: CDR1 SGHTA and CDR2 FQGNSA. The full variable domain, with the rest looked up from reference TRBV7-2 and TRBJ2-1, is GAGVSQSPSNKVTEKGKDVELRCDPISGHTALYWYRQSLGQGLEFLIYFQGNSAPDKSGLPSDRFSAERTGGSVSTLTIQRTQQEDSAVYLCASRQASYNEQFFGPGTRLTVL.

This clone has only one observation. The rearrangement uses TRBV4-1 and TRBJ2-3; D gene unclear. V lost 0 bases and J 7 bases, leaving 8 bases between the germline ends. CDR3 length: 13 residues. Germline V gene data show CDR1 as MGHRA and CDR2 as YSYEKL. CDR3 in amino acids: CASSQDHLYTQYF. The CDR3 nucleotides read TGCGCCAGCAGCCAAGATCATCTGTATACGCAGTATTTT.

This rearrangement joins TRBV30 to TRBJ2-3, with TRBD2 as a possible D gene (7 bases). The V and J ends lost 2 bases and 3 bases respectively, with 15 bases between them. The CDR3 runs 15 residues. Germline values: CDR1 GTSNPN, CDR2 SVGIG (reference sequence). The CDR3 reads CAWSPLGGETDTQYF. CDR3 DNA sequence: TGTGCCTGGAGTCCCCTAGGGGGGGAGACAGATACGCAGTATTTT.

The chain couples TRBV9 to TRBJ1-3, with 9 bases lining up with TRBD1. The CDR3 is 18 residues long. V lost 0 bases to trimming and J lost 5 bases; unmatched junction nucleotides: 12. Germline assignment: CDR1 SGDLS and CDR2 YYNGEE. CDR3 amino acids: CASSVAGGTGPLRNTIYF. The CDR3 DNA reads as TGTGCCAGCAGCGTAGCTGGGGGGACAGGGCCCCTTCGAAACACCATATATTTT. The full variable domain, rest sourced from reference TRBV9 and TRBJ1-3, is DSGVTQTPKHLITATGQRVTLRCSPRSGDLSVYWYQQSLDQGLQFLIQYYNGEERAKGNILERFSAQQFPDLHSELNLSSLELGDSALYFCASSVAGGTGPLRNTIYFGEGSWLTVV.

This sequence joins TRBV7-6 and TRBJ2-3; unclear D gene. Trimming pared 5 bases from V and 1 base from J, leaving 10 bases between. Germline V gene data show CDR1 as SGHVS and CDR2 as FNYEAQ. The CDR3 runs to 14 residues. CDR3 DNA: TGTGCCAGCAGCATACAAGAAGGCACAGATACGCAGTATTTT. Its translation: CASSIQEGTDTQYF.

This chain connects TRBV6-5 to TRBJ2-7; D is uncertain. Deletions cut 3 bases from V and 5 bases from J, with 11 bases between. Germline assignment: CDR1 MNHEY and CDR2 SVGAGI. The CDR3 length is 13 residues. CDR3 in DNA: TGTGCCAGCAGTTATCCGGAAAAGAACGAGCAGTACTTC. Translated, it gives CASSYPEKNEQYF.

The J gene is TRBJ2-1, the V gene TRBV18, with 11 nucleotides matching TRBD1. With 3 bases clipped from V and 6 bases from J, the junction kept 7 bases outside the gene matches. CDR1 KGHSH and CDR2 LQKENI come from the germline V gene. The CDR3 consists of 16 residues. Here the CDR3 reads CASSPQSGTGGNEQFF. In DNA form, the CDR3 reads TGTGCCAGCTCACCGCAGTCCGGGACAGGGGGCAATGAGCAGTTCTTC.

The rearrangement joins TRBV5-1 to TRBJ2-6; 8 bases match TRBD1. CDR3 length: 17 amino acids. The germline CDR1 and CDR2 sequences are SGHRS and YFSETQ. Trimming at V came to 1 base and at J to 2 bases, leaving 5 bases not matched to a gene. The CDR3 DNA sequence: TGCGCCAGCAGCTTGACAGGGGGAAGGACTGGGGCCAACGTCCTGACTTTC. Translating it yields CASSLTGGRTGANVLTF.

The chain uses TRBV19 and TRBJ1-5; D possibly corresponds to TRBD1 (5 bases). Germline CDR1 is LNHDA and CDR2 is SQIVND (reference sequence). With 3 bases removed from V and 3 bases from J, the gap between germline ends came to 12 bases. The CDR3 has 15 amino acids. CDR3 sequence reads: CASSIGVDINQPQHF. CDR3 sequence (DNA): TGTGCCAGTAGTATTGGGGTGGACATCAATCAGCCCCAGCATTTT.

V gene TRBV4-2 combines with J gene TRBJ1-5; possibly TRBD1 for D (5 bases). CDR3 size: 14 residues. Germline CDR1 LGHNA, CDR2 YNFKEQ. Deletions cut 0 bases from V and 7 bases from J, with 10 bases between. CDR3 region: CASSQEVGVQPQHF. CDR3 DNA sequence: TGTGCCAGCAGCCAAGAGGTAGGGGTGCAGCCCCAGCATTTT.

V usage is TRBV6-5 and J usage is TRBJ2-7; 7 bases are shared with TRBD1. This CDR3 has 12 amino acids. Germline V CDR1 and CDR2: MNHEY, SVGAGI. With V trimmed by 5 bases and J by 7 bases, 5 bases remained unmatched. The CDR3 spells CASSVPGGEQYF. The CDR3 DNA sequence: TGTGCCAGCAGTGTCCCAGGGGGAGAGCAGTACTTC.

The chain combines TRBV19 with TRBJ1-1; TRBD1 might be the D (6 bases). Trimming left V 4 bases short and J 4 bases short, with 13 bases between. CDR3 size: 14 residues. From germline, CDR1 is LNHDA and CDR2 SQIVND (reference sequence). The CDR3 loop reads CASSRDTRSTEAFF. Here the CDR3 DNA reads TGTGCCAGTAGTAGGGACACTCGGAGCACTGAAGCTTTCTTT.

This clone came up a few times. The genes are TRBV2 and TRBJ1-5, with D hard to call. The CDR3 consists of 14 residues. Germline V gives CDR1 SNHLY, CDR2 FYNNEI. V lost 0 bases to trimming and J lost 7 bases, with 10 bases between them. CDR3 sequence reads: CASSEANREQPQHF. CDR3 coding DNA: TGTGCCAGCAGTGAAGCAAACCGGGAACAGCCCCAGCATTTT.

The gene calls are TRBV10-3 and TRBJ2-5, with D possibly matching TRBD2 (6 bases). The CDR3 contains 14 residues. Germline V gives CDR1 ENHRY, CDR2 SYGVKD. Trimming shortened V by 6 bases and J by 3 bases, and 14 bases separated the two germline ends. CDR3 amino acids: CAISPGRSEETQYF. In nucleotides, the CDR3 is TGTGCCATCAGCCCAGGGAGGTCCGAAGAGACCCAGTACTTC.

CDR3 coding DNA: TGTGCCAGCAGTTGGGGCTCGAACACTGAAGCTTTCTTT. Amino acid sequence: CASSWGSNTEAFF. The gene calls are TRBV6-1 and TRBJ1-1; D possibly corresponds to TRBD1 (5 bases). V was cut by 5 bases and J by 1 base, with 8 bases left in between. CDR1 and CDR2 (germline): MNHNS, SASEGT. The CDR3 contains 13 residues.